The present entry profiles one T cell receptor beta chain with its context. This sample is drawn from a study of blood T cell repertoires in COVID-19. Study overall: Italy, Spain and the United States were the sources of the convalescent and acute COVID-19 samples.

As handled by the study authors: Amplified reference gene primers provided the basis for estimating nucleated cell counts. Profiling relied on immunoSEQ multiplex PCR, and the TCRdb table lists in-frame clones only, not all of them. V and J calls plus clone size are reproduced from that table; the DNA served to infer D and trimming. Among fewer than 250,000 clones, 85% to 90% were seen once, and the ten largest hold about 4.1%. This CDR3 spans 14 amino acids. V shed 5 bases, J shed 5 bases, and the junction held 9 bases outside the gene matches. The germline V gene has CDR1 SGHRS and CDR2 YFSETQ. Sequenced sample: peripheral blood. The sequence was collected from a man in his fifties or sixties with acute or convalescent COVID-19. The chain recombines TRBV5-1 with TRBJ2-5; 7 bases match TRBD1. As DNA, the CDR3 is TGCGCCAGCAGTCCCCAGGGGGTCATGGAGACCCAGTACTTC. This gives the protein CASSPQGVMETQYF.